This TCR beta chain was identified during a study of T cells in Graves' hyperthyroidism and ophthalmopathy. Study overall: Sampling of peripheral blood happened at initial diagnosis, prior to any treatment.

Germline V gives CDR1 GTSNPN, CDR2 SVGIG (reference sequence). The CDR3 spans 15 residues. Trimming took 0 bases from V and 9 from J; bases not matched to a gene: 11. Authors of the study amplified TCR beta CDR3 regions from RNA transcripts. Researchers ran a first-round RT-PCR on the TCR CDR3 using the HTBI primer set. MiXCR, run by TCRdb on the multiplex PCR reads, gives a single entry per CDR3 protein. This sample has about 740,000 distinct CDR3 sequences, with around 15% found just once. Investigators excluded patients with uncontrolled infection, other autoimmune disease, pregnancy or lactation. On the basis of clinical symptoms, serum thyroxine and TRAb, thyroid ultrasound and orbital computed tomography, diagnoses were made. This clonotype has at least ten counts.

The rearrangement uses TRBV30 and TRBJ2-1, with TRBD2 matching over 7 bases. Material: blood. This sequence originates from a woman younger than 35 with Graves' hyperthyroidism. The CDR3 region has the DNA TGTGCCTGGAGTGTACTTGGGGGAGGGCCCCCTGAGCAGTTCTTC. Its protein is CAWSVLGGGPPEQFF.